The present entry profiles one T cell receptor beta chain with its context. Antigen unknown. This sample stems from a study of T-cell reconstitution after alpha-beta-depleted transplantation in children. Preparation of the TCRbeta library involved a method that used unique molecular identifiers. TCRdb reprocessed the PCR reads via MiXCR and lists one record per CDR3 protein. The sample has approximately 190,000 distinct CDR3 sequences; approximately 8.4% are singletons. The CDR3 has 14 amino acids. V lost 0 bases, J lost 1 base, and 7 bases lay in between. Germline V gene data show CDR1 as SGHRS and CDR2 as YFSETQ. Whole-study results and caveats: By about two months after transplant, alpha-beta T cells reportedly arose from several hundred graft clones that had expanded. Surviving recipient T cells and intrathymic progenitors accounted for some patients' high TCRbeta diversity at day 60. The authors attributed T-cell counts and diversity one year after transplant mostly to newly produced T cells.

This clonotype was sampled from a male patient under 10 years old who had a stem cell transplant for acute myeloid leukemia, so the T cells may come from the graft donor. The chain combines TRBV5-1 with TRBJ1-2; possible D gene TRBD1, 6 bases. Sequenced material: PBMCs, mostly from graft donor cells, taken 360 days after TCRalphabeta/CD19-depleted stem cell transplant. DNA for the CDR3: TGCGCCAGCAGCTTGGACAGGGTTAACTATGGCTACACCTTC. Amino acid sequence: CASSLDRVNYGYTF.